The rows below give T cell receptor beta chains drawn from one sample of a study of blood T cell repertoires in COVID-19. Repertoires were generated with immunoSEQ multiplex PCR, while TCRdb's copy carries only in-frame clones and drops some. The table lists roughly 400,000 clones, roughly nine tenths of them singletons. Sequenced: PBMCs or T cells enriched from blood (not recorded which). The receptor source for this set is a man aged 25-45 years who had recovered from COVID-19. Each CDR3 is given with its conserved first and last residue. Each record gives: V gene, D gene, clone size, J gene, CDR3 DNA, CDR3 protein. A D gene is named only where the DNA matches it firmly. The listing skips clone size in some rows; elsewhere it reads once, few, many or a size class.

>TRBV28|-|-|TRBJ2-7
TGTGCCAGCATCAAGGGGGTCTCCTACGAGCAGTACTTC
CASIKGVSYEQYF
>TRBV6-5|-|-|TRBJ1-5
TGTGCCAGCAGTTACCGATTATCGGATCAGCCCCAGCATTTT
CASSYRLSDQPQHF
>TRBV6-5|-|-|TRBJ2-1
TGTGCCAGCAGTCCGCCGGGGTACTCCTACAATGAGCAGTTCTTC
CASSPPGYSYNEQFF
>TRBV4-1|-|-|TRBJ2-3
TGCGCCAGCAGCCAAGGAGTTGAGGTCCGAGGAAGCACAGATACGCAGTATTTT
CASSQGVEVRGSTDTQYF
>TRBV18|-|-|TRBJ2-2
TGTGCCAGCTCGTCAACACAGGGTTCCGGGGAGCTGTTTTTT
CASSSTQGSGELFF
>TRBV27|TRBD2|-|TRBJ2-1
TGTGCCAGCAAGGCGGAGCGGGGCCTCTCCAATGAGCAGTTCTTC
CASKAERGLSNEQFF
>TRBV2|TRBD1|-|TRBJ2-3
TGTGCCAGCAGTGGGACAGGCCGGGGCACAGATACGCAGTATTTT
CASSGTGRGTDTQYF
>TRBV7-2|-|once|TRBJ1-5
TGTGCCAGCAGCTTAGATCTGGGAGGGAGCAATCAGCCCCAGCATTTT
CASSLDLGGSNQPQHF
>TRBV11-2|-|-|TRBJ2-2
TGTGCCAGCAGCTTAGCGGGGTCCGTGAGGACCGGGGAGCTGTTTTTT
CASSLAGSVRTGELFF
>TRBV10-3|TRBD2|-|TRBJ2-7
TGTGCCATCAGTGAGTCCTTACCTTCCGGGACTAGCGGCTACGAGCAGTACTTC
CAISESLPSGTSGYEQYF
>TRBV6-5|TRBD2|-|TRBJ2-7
TGTGCCAGCCCTTTGGGGCTAGCGGTGAACTACGAGCAGTACTTC
CASPLGLAVNYEQYF
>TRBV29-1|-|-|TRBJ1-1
TGCAGCGTCGCCGCCGGGGAGAACACTGAAGCTTTCTTT
CSVAAGENTEAFF
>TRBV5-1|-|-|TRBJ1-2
TGCGCCAGCAGCTACGGGGACTATGGCTACACCTTC
CASSYGDYGYTF
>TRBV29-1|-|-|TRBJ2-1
TGCAGCGTCCGGGGAGCACTAGGACGGAATGAGCAGTTCTTC
CSVRGALGRNEQFF
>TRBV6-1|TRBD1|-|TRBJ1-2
TGTGCCAGCAGTGAAGCGCTTCAGGGGGCGGGCTATGGCTACACCTTC
CASSEALQGAGYGYTF
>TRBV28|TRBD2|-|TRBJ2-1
TGTGCCAGCAGGGGGGGTAGGATAGCGGGAGCAGATGAGCAGTTCTTC
CASRGGRIAGADEQFF
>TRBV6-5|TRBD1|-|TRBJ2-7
TGTGCCAGCAGACCCGGACAGGGTGCAGAAGGCGAGCAGTACTTC
CASRPGQGAEGEQYF
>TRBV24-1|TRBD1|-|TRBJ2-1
TGTGCCACCAGTGACCGCGACAGGGGGCCCTACAATGAGCAGTTCTTC
CATSDRDRGPYNEQFF
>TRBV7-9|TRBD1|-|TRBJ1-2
TGTGCCAGCAGCTTAGGGACAGGGATCTATGGCTACACCTTC
CASSLGTGIYGYTF
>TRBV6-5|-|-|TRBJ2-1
TGTGCCAGCAGTTATAGCGCGGGACTTCCCAGCTTCGGGCAGTTCTTC
CASSYSAGLPSFGQFF
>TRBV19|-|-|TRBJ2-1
TGTGCCAGTAGTATAGAACTTCGGGGTGAGCAGTTCTTC
CASSIELRGEQFF
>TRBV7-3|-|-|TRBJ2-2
TGTGCCAGCAGCTTTGGGAGTAACACCGGGGAGCTGTTTTTT
CASSFGSNTGELFF
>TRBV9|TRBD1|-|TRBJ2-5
TGTGCCAGCAGCGTAGCGGACAGGGTAGAGACCCAGTACTTC
CASSVADRVETQYF
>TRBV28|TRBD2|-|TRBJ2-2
TGTGCCAGCAGTTCAACTGGGACTAGTCCAACCGGGGAGCTGTTTTTT
CASSSTGTSPTGELFF
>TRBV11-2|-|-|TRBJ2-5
TGTGCCAGCAGCTCCAATAGCGGAAGGCAAGAGACCCAGTACTTC
CASSSNSGRQETQYF
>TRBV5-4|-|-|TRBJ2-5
TGTGCCAGCAGCGGAAGGGACACGCACCAAGAGACCCAGTACTTC
CASSGRDTHQETQYF
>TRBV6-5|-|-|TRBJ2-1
TGTGCCAGTAAAGAGGGGGTCGGAGCATACAATGAGCAGTTCTTC
CASKEGVGAYNEQFF
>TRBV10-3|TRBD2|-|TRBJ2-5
TGTGCCATCAGTAGGGCTAGCGGGGAAGAGACCCAGTACTTC
CAISRASGEETQYF
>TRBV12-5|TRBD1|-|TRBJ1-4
TGTGCTAGTGGCCTTACAGGGGTGTATGAAAAACTGTTTTTT
CASGLTGVYEKLFF
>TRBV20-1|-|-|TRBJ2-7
TGCAGTGCTAGTCAACTAGCTCCCTACGAGCAGTACTTC
CSASQLAPYEQYF
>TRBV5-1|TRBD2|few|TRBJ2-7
TGCGCCAGCAGCCCCGGGGACTACTCCTACGAGCAGTACTTC
CASSPGDYSYEQYF
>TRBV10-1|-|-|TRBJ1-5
TGCGCCAGCAGAGGACAGATTAGCAATCAGCCCCAGCATTTT
CASRGQISNQPQHF
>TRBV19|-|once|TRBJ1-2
TGTGCCAGTACTGCGGTCAATGGCTACACCTTC
CASTAVNGYTF
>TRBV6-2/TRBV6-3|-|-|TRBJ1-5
TGTGCCAGCAGTTACGTCTATCAGCCCCAGCATTTT
CASSYVYQPQHF
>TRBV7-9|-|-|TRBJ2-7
TGTGCCAGCAGCTATGCGGGGACCGACTCCTACGAGCAGTACTTC
CASSYAGTDSYEQYF
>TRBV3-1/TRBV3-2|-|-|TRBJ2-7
TGTGCCAGCAGCCAGCACCACGGAGCCCCCTACGAGCAGTACTTC
CASSQHHGAPYEQYF
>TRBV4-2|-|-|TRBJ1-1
TGTGCCAGCAGCCAAGGTGGCCAGGCGAAAAACACTGAAGCTTTCTTT
CASSQGGQAKNTEAFF
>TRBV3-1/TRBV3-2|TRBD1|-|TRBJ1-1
TGTGCCAGCAGCGGGGACAGGGGCTCTGAAGCTTTCTTT
CASSGDRGSEAFF
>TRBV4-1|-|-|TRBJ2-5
TGCGCCAGCAGCCAAGTCGGGTCTGGGGAGACCCAGTACTTC
CASSQVGSGETQYF
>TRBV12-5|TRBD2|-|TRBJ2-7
TGTGCTAGTGGTTTATCAGCGGGAGGGCTCGTTCACGAGCAGTACTTC
CASGLSAGGLVHEQYF
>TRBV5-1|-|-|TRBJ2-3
TGCGCCAGCAGCGCGACTGGGAGCACAGATACGCAGTATTTT
CASSATGSTDTQYF